This TCR beta chain was found in a study of blood T cell repertoires in COVID-19. Participants, about 18 to 90 years old, spanned approximately 26 US areas. This clone showed up just once. The assay was immunoSEQ multiplex PCR, and TCRdb's table has in-frame clones only and misses some. The data show hundreds of thousands of clones, around 87% seen once. Trimming removed 5 bases at V and 5 bases at J, with 15 bases between. CDR3 length: 14 residues. CDR1 is MDHEN, CDR2 SYDVKM, per germline. The chain couples TRBV28 to TRBJ1-1; the D is unclear. This clonotype was obtained from a woman aged 45-59 years who had recovered from COVID-19. The source material was PBMCs or T cells enriched from blood (not recorded which). The CDR3 here is CASSMATPTTEAFF. CDR3 DNA: TGTGCCAGCAGTATGGCAACCCCAACAACTGAAGCTTTCTTT. Full variable domain (rest looked up from reference TRBV28 and TRBJ1-1): DVKVTQSSRYLVKRTGEKVFLECVQDMDHENMFWYRQDPGLGLRLIYFSYDVKMKEKGDIPEGYSVSREKKERFSLILESASTNQTSMYLCASSMATPTTEAFFGQGTRLTVV.